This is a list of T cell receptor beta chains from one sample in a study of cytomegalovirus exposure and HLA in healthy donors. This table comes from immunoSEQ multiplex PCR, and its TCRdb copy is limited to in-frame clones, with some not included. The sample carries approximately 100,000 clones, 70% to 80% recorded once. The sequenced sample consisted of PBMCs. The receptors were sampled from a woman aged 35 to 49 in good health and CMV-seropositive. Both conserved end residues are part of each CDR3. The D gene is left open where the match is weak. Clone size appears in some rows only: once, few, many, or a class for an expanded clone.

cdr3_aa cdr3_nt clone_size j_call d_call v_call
CASSTRDRESGQPQHF TGCGCCAGCAGCACCCGGGACAGGGAGTCGGGGCAGCCCCAGCATTTT few TRBJ1-5 TRBD1 TRBV5-1
CALRNGGGGEQFF TGTGCCCTGAGGAACGGGGGGGGCGGTGAGCAGTTCTTC . TRBJ2-1 TRBD2 TRBV30
CASSQEAIGQGSYEQYF TGTGCCAGCAGCCAAGAGGCGATAGGACAGGGGTCCTACGAGCAGTACTTC . TRBJ2-7 TRBD1 TRBV4-2
CASRRGLARGQQYF TGTGCCAGCAGGAGGGGACTAGCGAGAGGCCAGCAGTACTTC . TRBJ2-7 TRBD2 TRBV2
CASSEIAGSNTIYF TGTGCCAGCAGTGAAATAGCCGGGTCCAACACCATATATTTT . TRBJ1-3 . TRBV6-4
CASSYPAGAYEQYF TGTGCCAGCAGTTACCCGGCAGGGGCCTACGAGCAGTACTTC . TRBJ2-7 . TRBV6-7
CASSQNPGGIGNTIYF TGTGCCAGCAGCCAAAACCCAGGGGGCATTGGAAACACCATATATTTT . TRBJ1-3 TRBD1 TRBV4-2
CASSPTGKGASPLHF TGTGCCAGCAGTCCCACAGGGAAAGGAGCTTCACCCCTCCACTTT . TRBJ1-6 . TRBV2
CASQGQGSTDTQYF TGCGCCAGCCAAGGACAGGGCAGCACAGATACGCAGTATTTT . TRBJ2-3 TRBD1 TRBV5-1
CASSSTGQNTGELFF TGTGCCAGCAGCTCCACGGGACAGAACACCGGGGAGCTGTTTTTT . TRBJ2-2 . TRBV7-6
CASSLVLAGAPDTQYF TGCGCCAGCAGCTTGGTACTAGCGGGGGCCCCGGATACGCAGTATTTT . TRBJ2-3 TRBD2 TRBV5-1
CASSPRTGSNTEAFF TGTGCCAGCTCACCGCGTACAGGGTCGAACACTGAAGCTTTCTTT . TRBJ1-1 . TRBV18
CASRVRRQGWTYEQYF TGTGCCAGCAGGGTACGCAGACAGGGGTGGACCTACGAGCAGTACTTC few TRBJ2-7 TRBD1 TRBV2
CASTSRQGANYGYTF TGTGCCAGCACTTCACGACAGGGAGCTAACTATGGCTACACCTTC . TRBJ1-2 TRBD1 TRBV27
CASSAGTGRTDTQYF TGCGCCAGCAGCGCTGGGACAGGGAGAACAGATACGCAGTATTTT once TRBJ2-3 TRBD1 TRBV5-1
CASSAQGARGNQPQHF TGTGCCAGCTCAGCGCAGGGGGCGCGGGGCAATCAGCCCCAGCATTTT . TRBJ1-5 TRBD1 TRBV18
CASRGEGRYNSPLHF TGTGCCAGCCGGGGAGAGGGCAGATATAATTCACCCCTCCACTTT few TRBJ1-6 . TRBV7-2
CASGLGVTGELFF TGTGCTAGTGGTTTAGGGGTCACCGGGGAGCTGTTTTTT . TRBJ2-2 . TRBV12-5
CASSWSGGSPNEKLFF TGTGCCAGCAGTTGGTCAGGGGGCTCACCTAATGAAAAACTGTTTTTT . TRBJ1-4 TRBD1 TRBV28
CASSQESLAGKETQYF TGTGCCAGCAGCCAAGAATCTCTAGCGGGGAAGGAGACCCAGTACTTC . TRBJ2-5 TRBD2 TRBV4-2
CASSQGTEAFF TGCGCCAGCAGCCAGGGGACTGAAGCTTTCTTT . TRBJ1-1 . TRBV5-1
CAISEFIWGGNQPQHF TGTGCCATCAGTGAGTTCATTTGGGGGGGCAATCAGCCCCAGCATTTT . TRBJ1-5 . TRBV10-3
CASSLISETQYF TGTGCCAGCAGCTTAATCTCCGAGACCCAGTACTTC . TRBJ2-5 . TRBV13
CASSLPGLNYGYTF TGTGCCAGCAGCTTGCCCGGTTTGAACTATGGCTACACCTTC . TRBJ1-2 . TRBV5-4
CASSLAGDSSYNEQFF TGCGCCAGCAGCTTGGCCGGAGACAGCTCCTACAATGAGCAGTTCTTC . TRBJ2-1 . TRBV5-1
CASSRLTEKNTEAFF TGTGCCAGTAGTCGCCTGACAGAGAAGAACACTGAAGCTTTCTTT . TRBJ1-1 . TRBV19
CASSEGTGGYYEQYF TGTGCCAGCAGCGAGGGGACAGGGGGCTACTACGAGCAGTACTTC once TRBJ2-7 TRBD1 TRBV7-6
CASSLTGETTNEKLFF TGCGCCAGCAGCCTGACAGGAGAGACAACTAATGAAAAACTGTTTTTT few TRBJ1-4 . TRBV4-1
CASSLEATIYF TGTGCCAGCAGCTTAGAAGCAACCATATATTTT . TRBJ1-3 . TRBV7-9
CASSLGTGSYGYTF TGCGCCAGCAGTCTGGGCACAGGGAGCTATGGCTACACCTTC . TRBJ1-2 . TRBV5-1
CASSRSEGREQYF TGTGCCAGCAGCCGTAGCGAGGGCCGTGAGCAGTACTTC . TRBJ2-7 . TRBV4-2
CAWWRGREEKLFF TGTGCCTGGTGGCGGGGAAGGGAAGAAAAACTGTTTTTT . TRBJ1-4 . TRBV30
CASQKEAYGYTF TGTGCCAGTCAAAAGGAGGCTTATGGCTACACCTTC . TRBJ1-2 . TRBV19
CASSPWDSPKALHF TGTGCCAGCAGTCCATGGGACAGCCCCAAGGCCCTCCACTTT once TRBJ1-6 TRBD1 TRBV27
CASSTMTGYNSPLHF TGTGCCAGCAGTACAATGACAGGGTATAATTCACCCCTCCACTTT . TRBJ1-6 TRBD1 TRBV6-6
CASSEGSSTGNGYTF TGTGCCAGCAGTGAAGGGTCCTCGACAGGGAATGGCTACACCTTC . TRBJ1-2 TRBD1 TRBV6-1
CASIDRAGANVLTF TGTGCCAGTATTGACAGGGCTGGGGCCAACGTCCTGACTTTC few TRBJ2-6 TRBD1 TRBV19
CASSARDSRYEQYF TGTGCCAGTAGTGCCCGGGACTCCCGCTACGAGCAGTACTTC few TRBJ2-7 . TRBV19
CASSPGTSGLNEQFF TGTGCCAGCAGCCCCGGGACTAGCGGCTTAAATGAGCAGTTCTTC few TRBJ2-1 TRBD2 TRBV2
CASSPLQGPHYGYTF TGTGCCAGCAGCCCGTTACAGGGCCCCCACTATGGCTACACCTTC once TRBJ1-2 . TRBV2
CAIAAGTGGYEQYF TGTGCCATCGCGGCTGGGACAGGGGGCTACGAGCAGTACTTC . TRBJ2-7 TRBD1 TRBV10-3
CASSRSSGGGTQYF TGTGCCAGCAGTCGCTCCTCAGGGGGCGGTACGCAGTATTTT once TRBJ2-3 TRBD1 TRBV6-6
CATSTSRGGDEQYF TGTGCCACCAGCACCTCCCGGGGTGGGGACGAGCAGTACTTC . TRBJ2-7 . TRBV15
CASSLGGGRGTVYGYTF TGTGCCAGCAGCTTGGGAGGGGGCAGGGGGACGGTCTACGGCTACACCTTC . TRBJ1-2 TRBD1 TRBV5-5
CASSQGQGVTEAFF TGTGCCAGCAGCCAAGGACAGGGGGTCACTGAAGCTTTCTTT . TRBJ1-1 TRBD1 TRBV7-9
CATTRDRGAGELFF TGCGCCACGACCCGGGACAGGGGCGCCGGGGAGCTGTTTTTT . TRBJ2-2 TRBD1 TRBV5-1
CAILAGTGDTGEAFF TGTGCCATCCTGGCCGGGACAGGGGATACCGGCGAAGCTTTCTTT few TRBJ1-1 TRBD1 TRBV10-3
CASSSLTTGHTEAFF TGCGCCAGCAGCTCGCTAACTACAGGGCACACTGAAGCTTTCTTT . TRBJ1-1 . TRBV5-1
CASSGGVGSLVTNYGYTF TGTGCCAGCAGTGGCGGGGTAGGATCTCTTGTAACTAACTATGGCTACACCTTC . TRBJ1-2 . TRBV6-1
CASSQREAVFTDTQYF TGCGCCAGCAGCCAACGGGAAGCGGTATTCACAGATACGCAGTATTTT . TRBJ2-3 . TRBV4-1
CASSTEGQPNSPLHF TGTGCCAGTAGCACAGAAGGACAGCCGAATTCACCCCTCCACTTT . TRBJ1-6 . TRBV19
CASSSGDSYEQYF TGTGCCAGCAGTTCAGGGGACTCCTACGAGCAGTACTTC few TRBJ2-7 . TRBV6-5